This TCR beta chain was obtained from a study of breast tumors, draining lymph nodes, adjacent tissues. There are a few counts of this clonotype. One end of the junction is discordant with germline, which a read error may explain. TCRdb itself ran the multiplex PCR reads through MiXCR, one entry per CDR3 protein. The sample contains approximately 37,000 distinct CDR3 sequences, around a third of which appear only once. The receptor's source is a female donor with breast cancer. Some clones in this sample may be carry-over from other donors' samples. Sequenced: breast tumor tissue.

CDR3 protein: CASSEVVQEAQYF. The DNA for the CDR3 is TGTGCCAGCAGTGAGGTGGTCCAAGAGGCCCAGTACTTC. The chain carries TRBV2 and TRBJ2-5; D gene ambiguous. Germline V gene data show CDR1 as SNHLY and CDR2 as FYNNEI. The CDR3 spans 13 residues.